The present entry profiles one T cell receptor beta chain with its context. Its antigen is not known. Profiling relied on immunoSEQ multiplex PCR, and the TCRdb table lists in-frame clones only, not all of them. The sample lists about 38,000 clones, approximately 94% occurring once. These data belong to a study of graft-versus-host responses after intestinal transplantation. Study-level background: Each transplant was multivisceral, liver-intestinal, or isolated intestinal.

Study-level findings and limits: Subjects displaying graft-donor T cell macrochimerism possessed elevated graft-versus-host to host-versus-graft clonal ratios inside allografts. The recipient marrow held GvH clones, and some of them showed up first in ileum or blood.

This sequence was found in a human donor who was the organ donor for an intestinal transplant. The input for sequencing was unstimulated CD4+ T cells sorted from spleen or lymph node cells, taken before transplant.

The CDR3 reads CAWSRSVRGGRETQYF. CDR3 nucleotide sequence: TGTGCCTGGAGTAGGTCCGTGCGGGGGGGCCGTGAGACCCAGTACTTC. The chain carries TRBV30 and TRBJ2-5; 9 bases are a match to TRBD2. Trimming cost V 2 bases and J 5 bases; bases outside gene matches: 12. The CDR3 runs 16 residues. Germline V CDR1 and CDR2: GTSNPN, SVGIG (reference sequence).